The source of this TCR beta chain is a study of blood T cells in healthy people across ages (dated by TCRdb to between 2015 and 2016). Background for the entire study: Template switching captured roughly one uniquely barcoded TCR beta cDNA molecule per two T cells in model experiments. Age-related changes in TCR beta repertoire diversity were measured in the study by deep sequencing normalized with unique cDNA molecular identifiers. Donors were grouped into four age groups: young (average approximately 15 years), middle-aged (39), aged (approximately 58) and long-lived (about 90). To avoid experimental bias, donors of different ages were distributed randomly across sequencing lanes. Using the same blood draw, the study looked at two additional independent replicas of 1 million unique cDNA reads for two donors, one aged 18 to 29 and the other aged 80 or older.

Comment on this clonotype: Its cognate antigen has yet to be identified. One base away there is no much larger clone; base qualities are not given.

Libraries were built with 5' RACE. The listed sequencing device is Illumina HiSeq 2500. A second PCR of about 6 to 11 cycles was performed with a sample-barcoded 5' primer and a J-beta primer mix. A unique molecular identifier was introduced onto each TCR beta cDNA molecule by a template-switch 5' adaptor carrying 12 random nucleotides. At least 2.5 million CDR3-containing paired-end reads were obtained from each sample. All of the RNA was converted into first-strand cDNA using the Mint cDNA synthesis kit, with a TRBC-specific oligonucleotide serving as the primer. Following uracil-DNA glycosylase treatment, all cDNA underwent a first 18-cycle PCR with the universal primers M1SS and BC2_uni_R. As for the authors' bioinformatics: Normalization of each sample was performed by random selection of 1 million high-quality reads, each carrying a distinct molecular identifier. Instead of being binned into consensus sequences, reads with shared molecular identifiers were discarded. MiTCR, run with a Q25 quality threshold and the strictest error-elimination algorithm, handled CDR3 identification, clonotype clustering and error correction. A nonparametric unseen species model with Euler transformation was used to estimate a lower bound on total TCR beta diversity. TCRdb redid the processing of the public reads, applying fastp at Q25 and MiXCR, and retained in-frame beta chains. CDR3 protein duplicates are merged, each entry listing the most common genes and DNA. TCRdb, not the original authors, processed these V and J calls. Within this sample are more than 1.4 million distinct CDR3 sequences, with approximately 42% of them counted one time only. The leading ten clones occupy 6.5% to 10% of the sample.

Ends trimmed: V by 9 bases, J by 0 bases; bases unmatched to a gene: 5. Counted from cysteine to phenylalanine, this CDR3 has 13 amino acids. Here the CDR3 DNA is all that survives: 39 bases in frame from base 1. Based on the germline V gene, the CDR1 and CDR2 sequences are MNHEY and SVGAGI. Study-wide findings and limitations: Because profiling used bulk unsorted PBMCs, naive and antigen-experienced compartments could not be compared conclusively. Observed TCR beta diversity per million T cells fell roughly linearly with age, and a significant reduction was already apparent by age roughly 40. Donor CMV infection status was unknown, potentially confounding age-related changes in expanded clonotypes. There was a strong correlation between observed TCR beta diversity and the percentage of naive T cells measured by flow cytometry. Estimates of total diversity based on one million sequenced T cells were regarded as lower bounds and as underestimates. The long-lived group showed more naive CD4+ T cells, fewer expanded clones and increased TCR diversity than the aged group, suggesting age selection.

Systemically healthy Caucasian individuals from Russia, 35 to 50 in total and aged roughly 6 to 95 years, were included as donors. Each donor gave around 9.9 milliliters of peripheral blood, collected into EDTA-treated Vacutainer tubes. Ficoll-Paque density-gradient centrifugation was used to isolate PBMCs, with at least 6 million per sample. Total RNA, at least 6 micrograms per sample, was extracted from PBMCs with Trizol reagent. The percentages of naive CD45RAhigh/CD27high T cells were determined by flow cytometry on a PBMC aliquot from every donor. Sequencing was carried out using blood. This clonotype was obtained from a woman in her late teens or twenties in good health. The sequence links TRBV6-5 to TRBJ2-7; TRBD1 aligns with 7 central bases. The nucleotide sequence reads as follows: TGTGCCAGTCGACAGGGCCTCTCCTACGAGCAGTACTTC. It is translated as CASRQGLSYEQYF.